Described below is a single T cell receptor (beta chain) sequence and its context. The record originates from a study of cytomegalovirus exposure and HLA in healthy donors. Primers included in the PCR were 60 Vbeta and 13 Jbeta primers. Only in-frame clones appear in the TCRdb table, and some are missing; sequencing was by immunoSEQ multiplex PCR. The profile shows 110,000 to 150,000 clones, roughly 75% of them singletons. V lost 0 bases, J lost 6 bases, and 10 bases lay in between. This CDR3 contains 13 residues. Germline CDR1 reads SGDLS; CDR2 reads YYNGEE. The chain recombines TRBV9 with TRBJ2-7; weak D call: TRBD2 (5 bases). The specimen sequenced was PBMCs. This TCR was sampled from a female donor in good health and CMV-seronegative. The CDR3 region has the DNA TGTGCCAGCAGCGTAGATCTAGCCTCCGAGCAGTACTTC. It is translated as CASSVDLASEQYF. The full variable domain, in which reference TRBV9 and TRBJ2-7 provide the parts outside the CDR3, is DSGVTQTPKHLITATGQRVTLRCSPRSGDLSVYWYQQSLDQGLQFLIQYYNGEERAKGNILERFSAQQFPDLHSELNLSSLELGDSALYFCASSVDLASEQYFGPGTRLTVT.